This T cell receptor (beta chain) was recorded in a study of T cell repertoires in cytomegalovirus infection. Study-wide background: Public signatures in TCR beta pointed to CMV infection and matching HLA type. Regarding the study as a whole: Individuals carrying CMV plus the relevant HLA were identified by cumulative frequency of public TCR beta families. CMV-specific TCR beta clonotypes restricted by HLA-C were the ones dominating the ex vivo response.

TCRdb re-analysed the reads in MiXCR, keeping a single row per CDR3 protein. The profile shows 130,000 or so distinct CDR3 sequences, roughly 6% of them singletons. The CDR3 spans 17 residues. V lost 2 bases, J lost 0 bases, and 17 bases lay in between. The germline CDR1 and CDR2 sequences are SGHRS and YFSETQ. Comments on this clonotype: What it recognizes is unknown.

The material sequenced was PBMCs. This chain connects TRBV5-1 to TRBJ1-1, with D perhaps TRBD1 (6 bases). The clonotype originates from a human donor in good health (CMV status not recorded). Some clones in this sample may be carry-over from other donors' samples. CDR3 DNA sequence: TGCGCCAGCAGCTTCTCCGGGACAAGGGGGTTGAACACTGAAGCTTTCTTT. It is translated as CASSFSGTRGLNTEAFF.